A selection of T cell receptor beta chains follows, all from one sample in a study of OX40 agonist ivuxolimab in advanced cancers. Method: immunoSEQ multiplex PCR; TCRdb's copy keeps in-frame clones and lacks some. The sample carries about 41,000 clones, over 80% recorded once. The source was CD4+ or CD8+ T cells sorted from blood, collected in a trial of the OX40 agonist ivuxolimab. The receptors originated from an adult with an advanced solid tumor such as melanoma, head and neck, liver or kidney cancer. Both conserved end residues are part of each CDR3. The D gene is left open where the match is weak. For some rows the clone size is stated as once, few or many, or as a class when expanded; others skip it.

NA,TRBJ2-7,NA,TRBV29-1,TGCAGCGTTGAAGATCTTCAACATATTAGCGGCGAGCAGTACTTC,CSVEDLQHISGEQYF
NA,TRBJ2-6,NA,TRBV7-2,TGTGCCAGCTTGAACCCGGCTGGGGCCAACGTCCTGACTTTC,CASLNPAGANVLTF
NA,TRBJ2-3,NA,TRBV18,TGTGCCAGCTCACCCTCCATACCTACGCAGTATTTT,CASSPSIPTQYF
TRBD2,TRBJ2-3,NA,TRBV2,TGTGCCAGTAATGAGGGACTAGCGACTAGCACAGATACGCAGTATTTT,CASNEGLATSTDTQYF
NA,TRBJ1-1,NA,TRBV5-1,TGCGCCAGCAGCCCTTTGACAGGACCGAACACTGAAGCTTTCTTT,CASSPLTGPNTEAFF
TRBD1,TRBJ2-2,once,TRBV10-1,TGCGCCAGCATAGACAGGGGGCTTTACACCGGGGAGCTGTTTTTT,CASIDRGLYTGELFF
TRBD2,TRBJ2-6,NA,TRBV27,TGTGCCAGCAGTTTGGGAAGCGGGGGGGCTGGGGCCAACGTCCTGACTTTC,CASSLGSGGAGANVLTF
NA,TRBJ2-2,once,TRBV28,TGTGCCAGCAGTTCCCTAGGGGAGCTGTTTTTT,CASSSLGELFF
NA,TRBJ2-3,NA,TRBV2,TGTGCCAGCAGTGACGGGGTTTCAGATACGCAGTATTTT,CASSDGVSDTQYF
NA,TRBJ1-4,NA,TRBV19,TGTGCCAGTAGTACCAGAGCAACTAATGAAAAACTGTTTTTT,CASSTRATNEKLFF
TRBD1,TRBJ1-3,NA,TRBV27,TGTGCCAGCAGCCCCGCAGGGGGGGGAAACACCATATATTTT,CASSPAGGGNTIYF
TRBD1,TRBJ1-5,few,TRBV30,TGTGCCTGGAGTGCGACAGGGACGCAGCCCCAGCATTTT,CAWSATGTQPQHF
NA,TRBJ2-1,NA,TRBV7-9,TGTGCCAGCAGCTTGACTATTTACAATGAGCAGTTCTTC,CASSLTIYNEQFF
TRBD1,TRBJ2-5,once,TRBV4-2,TGTGCCAGCAGCCAAGAGTTAACAGGGGTGGAGACCCAGTACTTC,CASSQELTGVETQYF
NA,TRBJ1-1,NA,TRBV7-2,TGTGCCAGCAGCTTAAAATACGGGGTTGGGAACACTGAAGCTTTCTTT,CASSLKYGVGNTEAFF
NA,TRBJ2-4,NA,TRBV5-6,TGTGCCAGCAGCTTCAGGGGGGCCAAAGCCAAAAACATTCAGTACTTC,CASSFRGAKAKNIQYF
NA,TRBJ2-7,NA,TRBV12-5,TGTGCTAGTGGGCCGTCAGTCACCGCGGGAGAGCAGTACTTC,CASGPSVTAGEQYF
NA,TRBJ1-2,NA,TRBV2,TGTGCCAGCAGTTTACAGGGAGTCAACTATGGCTACACCTTC,CASSLQGVNYGYTF
TRBD2,TRBJ2-1,once,TRBV27,TGTGCCAGCAGTTTACGAATTCCTAGCGGGAGGTCGATCTACAATGAGCAGTTCTTC,CASSLRIPSGRSIYNEQFF
TRBD1,TRBJ1-2,few,TRBV6-5,TGTGCCAGCAGTTACTCGGACAGGGGATACTATGGCTACACCTTC,CASSYSDRGYYGYTF
NA,TRBJ1-2,NA,TRBV19,TGTGCCAGTAGTACCCACTTATCCGCTTATGGCTACACCTTC,CASSTHLSAYGYTF
TRBD2,TRBJ2-5,NA,TRBV29-1,TGCAGCGTTGAGCTTAGCGGGAAGGGGACCCAGTACTTC,CSVELSGKGTQYF